This T cell receptor beta chain was retrieved from a study of T cell repertoires in cytomegalovirus infection. At the level of the study: CMV epitopes in the study were HLA-C-restricted (recently identified) and HLA-B-restricted (well studied). Matching HLA type and CMV infection were both indicated by public TCR beta signatures.

A few counts support this clonotype. Its antigen is unidentified. TCRdb processed the reads anew with MiXCR; each CDR3 protein has one entry. The table shows tens of thousands of distinct CDR3 sequences, with approximately 46% occurring only once. Study-level findings and limits: Dominating the ex vivo response were HLA-C-restricted CMV-specific TCR beta clonotypes.

The CDR3 loop spans 13 amino acids. The V gene lost 2 bases and the J gene lost 1 base, with 5 bases spanning the gap. Germline V CDR1 and CDR2: SGHVS, FNYEAQ. The chain joins TRBV7-6 to TRBJ2-5; D is ambiguous. The source is a human donor in good health (CMV status not recorded). Some clones in this sample may be carry-over from other donors' samples. The sequencing used CD8+ T cells from cultured PBMCs, collected from culture after CMV antigen stimulation. DNA for the CDR3: TGTGCCAGCAGCTTACGCCGCCAAGAGACCCAGTACTTC. Translated, it gives CASSLRRQETQYF.